These 8 T cell receptor beta chains were sequenced from one sample in a study of molecular identifiers for immune sequencing clone quantification. TCRdb redid the calling of the PCR reads with MiXCR, one entry per CDR3 protein. The sample shows around 320,000 distinct CDR3 sequences, 24% of them seen only once. The specimen was naive CD8+ T cells from blood, with Jurkat cell RNA spiked in. Subset given: FACS-sorted CD8+CD4-CCR7+CD45RA+ naive T cells. These receptors were collected from a human donor in good health. Some libraries in this study had Jurkat cell RNA spiked in.

Only a few counts were recorded for this clonotype. This CDR3 fails to terminate in the conserved phenylalanine or tryptophan, so it likely reflects a read error. The chain employs TRBV6-5 and TRBJ2-3; D gene uncertain. The CDR3 totals 15 residues. V was pared by 3 bases and J by 1 base, with 11 bases between. The V gene's germline CDR1 is MNHEY and CDR2 SVGAGI. The CDR3 DNA follows: TGTGCCAGCAGTTATGAAAACTCGGGCACAGATACGCAGTATCTT. It is translated as CASSYENSGTDTQYL.

This clonotype was detected only a few times. The chain has TRBV7-3 and TRBJ1-3; 8 bases fit TRBD1. This CDR3 contains 15 residues. With V trimmed by 5 bases and J by 6 bases, 9 bases remained unmatched. Looked up from germline, CDR1 is SGHTA and CDR2 is FQGTGA. The CDR3 protein is CASSEDTGGANTIYF. CDR3 in DNA: TGTGCCAGCAGCGAAGACACAGGGGGTGCAAACACCATATATTTT.

This clonotype was recorded many times. The chain employs TRBV6-5 and TRBJ1-1; D call uncertain. This CDR3 has 15 amino acids. The germline gives CDR1 MNHEY, CDR2 SVGAGI. Deletions cut 0 bases from V and 6 bases from J, with 14 bases between. The chain's CDR3 is CASSYSEDLFAEAFF. The DNA of the CDR3 is TGTGCCAGCAGTTACTCCGAAGATTTGTTCGCTGAAGCTTTCTTT.

This clonotype has a handful of counts. V and J are TRBV7-9 and TRBJ1-1, with D perhaps matching TRBD1 (6 bases). Germline lookup yields CDR1 SEHNR and CDR2 FQNEAQ (reference sequence). V was pared by 2 bases and J by 10 bases, with 14 bases between. CDR3 length: 13 amino acids. The CDR3 spells CASSLPGGQGAFF. CDR3 DNA sequence: TGTGCCAGCAGCTTACCCGGGGGGCAGGGAGCTTTCTTT.

There are many counts of this clonotype. V and J are TRBV12-3 or TRBV12-4 and TRBJ1-2, with D possibly TRBD1 on 5 matching bases. The CDR3 has 14 residues. Trimming removed 7 bases from V and 4 bases from J, with 16 bases in between. This CDR3 is CASTNETESYGYTF. In nucleotides, the CDR3 is TGTGCCAGCACAAATGAGACAGAGTCCTATGGCTACACCTTC.

This sequence joins TRBV19 and TRBJ2-7, with D possibly TRBD2 on 6 matching bases. The CDR3 has 13 amino acids. The V end lost 6 bases, the J end lost 4 bases, and 13 bases lay between the germline ends. Germline CDR1 reads LNHDA; CDR2 reads SQIVND (reference sequence). In nucleotides, the CDR3 is TGTGCCAGTAGAGTCGGGGGAGGATACGAGCAGTACTTC. Translation gives CASRVGGGYEQYF. The variable domain in full, completed from reference TRBV19 and TRBJ2-7, reads DGGITQSPKYLFRKEGQNVTLSCEQNLNHDAMYWYRQDPGQGLRLIYYSQIVNDFQKGDIAEGYSVSREKKESFPLTVTSAQKNPTAFYLCASRVGGGYEQYFGPGTRLTVT.

As for this clonotype: A much larger clone sits a single nucleotide away, making a read error possible. V gene TRBV6-2 or TRBV6-3 combines with J gene TRBJ1-1; D is uncertain. CDR1 is MNHEY, CDR2 SVGEGT, per germline. The CDR3 contains 14 residues. The CDR3 nucleotides are TGTGCCAGCAGTTATTTAACACAGAACCCTGAAGCTTTCTTT. It specifies CASSYLTQNPEAFF.

The CDR3 loop reads CASSQIAGGPSDTQYF. The CDR3 region has the DNA TGTGCCAGCAGCCAAATAGCGGGGGGGCCTTCCGATACGCAGTATTTT. This rearrangement joins TRBV3-1 to TRBJ2-3, with TRBD2 identical over 11 bases. V gave up 2 bases and J gave up 6 bases; unmatched junction bases: 7. The CDR3 extends over 16 amino acids. Germline V CDR1 and CDR2: LGHDT, YNNKEL (reference sequence).